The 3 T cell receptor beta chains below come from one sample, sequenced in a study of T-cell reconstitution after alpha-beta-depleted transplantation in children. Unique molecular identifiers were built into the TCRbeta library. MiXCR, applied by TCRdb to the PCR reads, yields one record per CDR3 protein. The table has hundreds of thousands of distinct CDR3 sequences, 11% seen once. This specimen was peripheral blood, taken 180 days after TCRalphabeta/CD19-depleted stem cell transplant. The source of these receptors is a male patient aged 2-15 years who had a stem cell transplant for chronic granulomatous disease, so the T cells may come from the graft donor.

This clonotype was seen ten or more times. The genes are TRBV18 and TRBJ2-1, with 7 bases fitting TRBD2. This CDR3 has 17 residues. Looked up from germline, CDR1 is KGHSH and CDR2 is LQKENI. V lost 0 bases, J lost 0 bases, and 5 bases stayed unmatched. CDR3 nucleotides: TGTGCCAGCTCACCACCTCTAGGCGGGAGCTCCTACAATGAGCAGTTCTTC. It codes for CASSPPLGGSSYNEQFF.

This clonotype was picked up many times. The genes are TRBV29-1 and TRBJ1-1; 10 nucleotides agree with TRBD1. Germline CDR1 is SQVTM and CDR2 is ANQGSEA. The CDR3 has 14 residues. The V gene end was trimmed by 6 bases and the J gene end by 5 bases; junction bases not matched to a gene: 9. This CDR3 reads CSVVSGTGATEAFF. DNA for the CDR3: TGCAGCGTAGTGTCCGGGACAGGGGCTACTGAAGCTTTCTTT.

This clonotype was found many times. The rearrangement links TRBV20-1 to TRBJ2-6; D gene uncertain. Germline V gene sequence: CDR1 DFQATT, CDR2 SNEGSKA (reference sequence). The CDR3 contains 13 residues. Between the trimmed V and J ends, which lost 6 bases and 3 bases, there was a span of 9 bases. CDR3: CSAPRYGANVLTF. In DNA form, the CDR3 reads TGCAGTGCCCCCCGGTATGGGGCCAACGTCCTGACTTTC.